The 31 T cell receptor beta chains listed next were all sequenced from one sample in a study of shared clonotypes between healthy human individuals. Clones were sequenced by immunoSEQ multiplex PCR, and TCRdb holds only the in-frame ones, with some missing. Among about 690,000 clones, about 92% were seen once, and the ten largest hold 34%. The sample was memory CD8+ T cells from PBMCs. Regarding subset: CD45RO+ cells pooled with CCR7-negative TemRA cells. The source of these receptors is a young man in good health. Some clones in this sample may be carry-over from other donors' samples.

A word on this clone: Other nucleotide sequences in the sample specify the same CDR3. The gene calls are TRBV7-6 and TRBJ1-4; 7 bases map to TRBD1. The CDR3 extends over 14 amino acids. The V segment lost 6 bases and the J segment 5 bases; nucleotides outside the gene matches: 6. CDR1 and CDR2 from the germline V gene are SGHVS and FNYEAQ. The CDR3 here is CASRPGQRNEKLFF. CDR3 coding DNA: TGTGCCAGCAGGCCGGGACAGAGGAATGAAAAACTGTTTTTT.

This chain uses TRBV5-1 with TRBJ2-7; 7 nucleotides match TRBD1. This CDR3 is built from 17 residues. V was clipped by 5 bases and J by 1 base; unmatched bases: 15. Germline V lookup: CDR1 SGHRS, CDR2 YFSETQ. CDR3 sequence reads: CASRGVYRGKSSYEQYF. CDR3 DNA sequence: TGCGCCAGCAGAGGCGTCTACAGGGGAAAGAGTTCCTACGAGCAGTACTTC.

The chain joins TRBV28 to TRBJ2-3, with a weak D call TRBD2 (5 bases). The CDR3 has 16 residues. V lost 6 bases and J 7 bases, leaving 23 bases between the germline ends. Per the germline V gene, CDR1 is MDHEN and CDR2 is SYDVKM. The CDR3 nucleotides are TGTGCCAGCAGCACCCGGAGGATCTACCTCTTGTATACGCAGTATTTT. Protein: CASSTRRIYLLYTQYF.

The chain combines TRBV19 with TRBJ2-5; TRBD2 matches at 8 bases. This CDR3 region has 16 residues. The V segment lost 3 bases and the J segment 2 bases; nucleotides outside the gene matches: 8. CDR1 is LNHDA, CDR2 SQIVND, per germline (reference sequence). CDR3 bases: TGTGCCAGTAGTATTAGGGCGGGAGGAATTCAAGAGACCCAGTACTTC. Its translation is CASSIRAGGIQETQYF.

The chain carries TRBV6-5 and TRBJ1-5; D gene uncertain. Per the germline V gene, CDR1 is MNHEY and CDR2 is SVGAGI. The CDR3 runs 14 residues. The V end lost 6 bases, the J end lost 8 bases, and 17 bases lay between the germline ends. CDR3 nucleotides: TGTGCCAGCAGCATGGTCCCTGGGAGCAAGCCCCAGCATTTT. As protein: CASSMVPGSKPQHF.

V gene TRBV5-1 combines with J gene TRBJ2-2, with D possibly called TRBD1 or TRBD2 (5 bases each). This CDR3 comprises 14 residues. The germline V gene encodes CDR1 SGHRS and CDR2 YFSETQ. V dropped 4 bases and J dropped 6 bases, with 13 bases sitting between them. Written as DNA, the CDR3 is TGCGCCAGCAGCCCCCAGGTGGGGGCCGGGGAGCTGTTTTTT. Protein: CASSPQVGAGELFF.

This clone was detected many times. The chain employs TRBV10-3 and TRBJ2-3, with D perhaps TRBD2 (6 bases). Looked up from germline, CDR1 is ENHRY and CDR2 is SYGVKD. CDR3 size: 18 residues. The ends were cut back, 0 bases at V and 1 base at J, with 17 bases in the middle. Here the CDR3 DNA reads TGTGCCATCAGTGAGTCGGCAGGCGGGACCGCTGGCACAGATACGCAGTATTTT. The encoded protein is CAISESAGGTAGTDTQYF.

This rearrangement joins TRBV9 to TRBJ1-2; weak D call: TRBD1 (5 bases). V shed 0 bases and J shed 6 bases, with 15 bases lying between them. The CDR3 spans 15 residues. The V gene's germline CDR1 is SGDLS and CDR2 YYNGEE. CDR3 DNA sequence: TGTGCCAGCAGCGTAGTCGAGTTTCAGGGTCATGGCTACACCTTC. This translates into CASSVVEFQGHGYTF.

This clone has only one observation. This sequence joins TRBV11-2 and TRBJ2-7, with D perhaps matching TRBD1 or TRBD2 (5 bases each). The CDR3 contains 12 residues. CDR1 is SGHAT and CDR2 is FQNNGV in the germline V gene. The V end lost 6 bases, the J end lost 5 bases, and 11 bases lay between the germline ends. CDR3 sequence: CASRGDAHEQYF. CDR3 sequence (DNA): TGTGCCAGCAGGGGGGACGCCCACGAGCAGTACTTC.

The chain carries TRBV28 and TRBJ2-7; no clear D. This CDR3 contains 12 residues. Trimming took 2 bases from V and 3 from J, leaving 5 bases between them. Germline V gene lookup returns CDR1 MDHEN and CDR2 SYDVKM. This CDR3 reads CASSLVNYEQYF. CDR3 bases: TGTGCCAGCAGTTTAGTCAACTACGAGCAGTACTTC.

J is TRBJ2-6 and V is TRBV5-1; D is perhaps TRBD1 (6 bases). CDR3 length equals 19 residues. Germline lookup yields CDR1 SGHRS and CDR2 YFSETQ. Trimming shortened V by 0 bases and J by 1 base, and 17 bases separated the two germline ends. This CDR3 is CASSLGHEYRASGANVLTF. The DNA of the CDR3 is TGCGCCAGCAGCTTGGGACACGAATACAGGGCTTCTGGGGCCAACGTCCTGACTTTC.

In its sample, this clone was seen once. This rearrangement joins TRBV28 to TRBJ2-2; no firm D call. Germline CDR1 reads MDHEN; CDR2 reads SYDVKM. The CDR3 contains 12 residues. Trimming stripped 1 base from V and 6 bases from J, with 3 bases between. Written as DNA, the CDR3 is TGTGCCAGCAGTTTATTGTCCGGGGAGCTGTTTTTT. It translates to CASSLLSGELFF.

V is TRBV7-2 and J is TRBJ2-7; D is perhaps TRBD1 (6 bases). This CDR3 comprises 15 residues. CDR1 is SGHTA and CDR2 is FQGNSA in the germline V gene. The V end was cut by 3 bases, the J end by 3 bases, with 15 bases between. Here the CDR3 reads CASSLVDRRFYEQYF. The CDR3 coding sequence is TGTGCCAGCAGCTTGGTCGACAGGCGGTTCTACGAGCAGTACTTC.

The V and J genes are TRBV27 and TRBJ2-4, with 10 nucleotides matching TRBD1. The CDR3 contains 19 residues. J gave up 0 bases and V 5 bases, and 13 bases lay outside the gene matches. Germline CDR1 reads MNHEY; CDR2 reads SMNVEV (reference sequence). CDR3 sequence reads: CASSPLDRGISLAKNIQYF. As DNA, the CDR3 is TGTGCCAGCAGTCCGCTGGACAGGGGGATCTCTTTAGCCAAAAACATTCAGTACTTC.

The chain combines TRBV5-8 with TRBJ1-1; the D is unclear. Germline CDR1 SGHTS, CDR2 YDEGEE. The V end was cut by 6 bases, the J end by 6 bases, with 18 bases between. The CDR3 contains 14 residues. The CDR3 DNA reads TGTGCCAGCAAGGAGGCGAGGGCACAAGCTGAAGCTTTCTTT. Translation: CASKEARAQAEAFF. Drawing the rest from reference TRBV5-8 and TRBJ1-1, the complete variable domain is EAGVTQSPTHLIKTRGQQATLRCSPISGHTSVYWYQQALGLGLQFLLWYDEGEERNRGNFPPRFSGRQFPNYSSELNVNALELEDSALYLCASKEARAQAEAFFGQGTRLTVV.

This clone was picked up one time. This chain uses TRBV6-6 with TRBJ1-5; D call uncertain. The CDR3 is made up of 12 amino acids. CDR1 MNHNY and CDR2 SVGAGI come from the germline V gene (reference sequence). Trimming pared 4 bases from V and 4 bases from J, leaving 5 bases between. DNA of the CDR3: TGTGCCAGCAGTTGGGAGAATCAGCCCCAGCATTTT. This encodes CASSWENQPQHF.

As DNA, the CDR3 is TGTGCCAGCAGCTTGATGCTGGCAGAACGCAATCAGCCCCAGCATTTT. Its protein product is CASSLMLAERNQPQHF. The V call is TRBV5-6, the J call TRBJ1-5; D gene unclear. The CDR3 is 16 amino acids. Germline CDR1 is SGHDT and CDR2 is YYEEEE. The V end lost 1 base, the J end lost 2 bases, and 13 bases lay between the germline ends. The complete variable domain, with remaining parts taken from reference TRBV5-6 and TRBJ1-5, reads DAGVTQSPTHLIKTRGQQVTLRCSPKSGHDTVSWYQQALGQGPQFIFQYYEEEERQRGNFPDRFSGHQFPNYSSELNVNALLLGDSALYLCASSLMLAERNQPQHFGDGTRLSIL.

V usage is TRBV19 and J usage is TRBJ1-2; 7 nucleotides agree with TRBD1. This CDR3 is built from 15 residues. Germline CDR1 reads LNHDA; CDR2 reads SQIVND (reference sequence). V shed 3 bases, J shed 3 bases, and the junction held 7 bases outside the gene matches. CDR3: CASSIFWDSHYGYTF. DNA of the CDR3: TGTGCCAGTAGTATCTTCTGGGACAGTCACTATGGCTACACCTTC.

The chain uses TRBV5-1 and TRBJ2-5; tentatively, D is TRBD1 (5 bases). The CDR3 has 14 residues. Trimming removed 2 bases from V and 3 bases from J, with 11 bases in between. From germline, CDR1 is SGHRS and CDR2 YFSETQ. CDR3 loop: CASSFRQGEETQYF. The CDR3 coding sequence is TGCGCCAGCAGCTTCCGGCAGGGTGAAGAGACCCAGTACTTC.

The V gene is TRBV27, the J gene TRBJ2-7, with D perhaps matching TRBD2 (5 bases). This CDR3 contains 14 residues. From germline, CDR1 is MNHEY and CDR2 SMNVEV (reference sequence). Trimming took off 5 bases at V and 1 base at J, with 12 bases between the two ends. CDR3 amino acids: CASSPTRGSYEQYF. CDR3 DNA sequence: TGTGCCAGCAGTCCTACCAGAGGGTCCTACGAGCAGTACTTC.

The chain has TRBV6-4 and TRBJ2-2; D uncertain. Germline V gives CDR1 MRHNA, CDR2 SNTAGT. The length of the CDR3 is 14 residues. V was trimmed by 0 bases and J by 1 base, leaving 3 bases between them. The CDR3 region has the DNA TGTGCCAGCAGTGACTCCTTGAACACCGGGGAGCTGTTTTTT. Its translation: CASSDSLNTGELFF.

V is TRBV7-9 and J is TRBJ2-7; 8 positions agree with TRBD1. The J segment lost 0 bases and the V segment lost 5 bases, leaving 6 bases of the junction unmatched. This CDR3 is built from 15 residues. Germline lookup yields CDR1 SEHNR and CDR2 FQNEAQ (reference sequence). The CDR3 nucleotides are TGTGCCAGCAGCGGACAGGGATTCTACTCCTACGAGCAGTACTTC. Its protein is CASSGQGFYSYEQYF.

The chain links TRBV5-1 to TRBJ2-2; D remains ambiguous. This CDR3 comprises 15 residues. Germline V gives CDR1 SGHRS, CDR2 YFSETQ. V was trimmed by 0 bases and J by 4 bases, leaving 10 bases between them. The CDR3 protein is CASSLVTPSTGELFF. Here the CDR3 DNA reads TGCGCCAGCAGCTTGGTAACGCCGTCCACCGGGGAGCTGTTTTTT.

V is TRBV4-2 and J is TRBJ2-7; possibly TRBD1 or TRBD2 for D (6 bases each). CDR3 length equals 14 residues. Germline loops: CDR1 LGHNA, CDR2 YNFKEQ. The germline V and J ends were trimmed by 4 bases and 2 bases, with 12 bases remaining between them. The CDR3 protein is CASSREGGTYEQYF. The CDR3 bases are TGTGCCAGCAGCCGAGAGGGGGGAACCTACGAGCAGTACTTC.

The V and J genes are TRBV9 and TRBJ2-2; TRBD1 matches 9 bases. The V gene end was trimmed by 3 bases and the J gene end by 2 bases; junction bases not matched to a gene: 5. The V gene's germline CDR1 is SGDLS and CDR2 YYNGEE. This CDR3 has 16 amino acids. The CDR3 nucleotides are TGTGCCAGCAGCGCCCGGACAGGGGCTAACACCGGGGAGCTGTTTTTT. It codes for CASSARTGANTGELFF.

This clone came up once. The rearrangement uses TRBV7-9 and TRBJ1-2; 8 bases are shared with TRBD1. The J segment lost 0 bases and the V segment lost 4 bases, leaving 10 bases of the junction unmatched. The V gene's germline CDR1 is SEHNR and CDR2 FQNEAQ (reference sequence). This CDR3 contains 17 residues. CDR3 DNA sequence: TGTGCCAGCAGCTCCCCGGGACAGGCGACCTCTAACTATGGCTACACCTTC. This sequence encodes CASSSPGQATSNYGYTF.

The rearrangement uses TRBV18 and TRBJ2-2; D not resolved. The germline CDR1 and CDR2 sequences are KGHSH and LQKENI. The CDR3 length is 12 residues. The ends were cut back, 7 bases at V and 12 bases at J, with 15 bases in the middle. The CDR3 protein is CASFGPMGKLFF. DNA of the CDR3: TGTGCCAGCTTTGGGCCGATGGGGAAGCTGTTTTTT.

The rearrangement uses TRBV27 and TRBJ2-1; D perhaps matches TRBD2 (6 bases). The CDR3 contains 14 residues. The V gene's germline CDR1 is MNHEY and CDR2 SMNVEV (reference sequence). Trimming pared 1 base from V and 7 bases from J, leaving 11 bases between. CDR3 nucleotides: TGTGCCAGCAGTTTATTAGCGGACGGGAATGAGCAGTTCTTC. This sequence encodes CASSLLADGNEQFF.

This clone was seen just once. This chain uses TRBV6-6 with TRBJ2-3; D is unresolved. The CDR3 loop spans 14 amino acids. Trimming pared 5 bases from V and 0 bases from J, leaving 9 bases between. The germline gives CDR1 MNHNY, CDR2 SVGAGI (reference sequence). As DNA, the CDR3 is TGTGCCAGCAGTAGACCAGACAGCACAGATACGCAGTATTTT. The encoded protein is CASSRPDSTDTQYF.

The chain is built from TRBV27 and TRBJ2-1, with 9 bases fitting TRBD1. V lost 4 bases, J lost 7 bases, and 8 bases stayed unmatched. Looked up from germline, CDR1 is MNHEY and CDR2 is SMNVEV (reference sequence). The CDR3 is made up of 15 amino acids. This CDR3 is CASSSPGQGLNEQFF. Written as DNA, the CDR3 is TGTGCCAGCAGTTCTCCGGGACAGGGCTTGAATGAGCAGTTCTTC.

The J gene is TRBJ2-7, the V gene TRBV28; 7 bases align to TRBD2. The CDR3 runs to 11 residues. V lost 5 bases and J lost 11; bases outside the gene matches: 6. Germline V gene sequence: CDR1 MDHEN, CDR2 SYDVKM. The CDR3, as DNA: TGTGCCAGCAGTCCTGGGGGGGTGGAGTACTTC. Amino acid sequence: CASSPGGVEYF.